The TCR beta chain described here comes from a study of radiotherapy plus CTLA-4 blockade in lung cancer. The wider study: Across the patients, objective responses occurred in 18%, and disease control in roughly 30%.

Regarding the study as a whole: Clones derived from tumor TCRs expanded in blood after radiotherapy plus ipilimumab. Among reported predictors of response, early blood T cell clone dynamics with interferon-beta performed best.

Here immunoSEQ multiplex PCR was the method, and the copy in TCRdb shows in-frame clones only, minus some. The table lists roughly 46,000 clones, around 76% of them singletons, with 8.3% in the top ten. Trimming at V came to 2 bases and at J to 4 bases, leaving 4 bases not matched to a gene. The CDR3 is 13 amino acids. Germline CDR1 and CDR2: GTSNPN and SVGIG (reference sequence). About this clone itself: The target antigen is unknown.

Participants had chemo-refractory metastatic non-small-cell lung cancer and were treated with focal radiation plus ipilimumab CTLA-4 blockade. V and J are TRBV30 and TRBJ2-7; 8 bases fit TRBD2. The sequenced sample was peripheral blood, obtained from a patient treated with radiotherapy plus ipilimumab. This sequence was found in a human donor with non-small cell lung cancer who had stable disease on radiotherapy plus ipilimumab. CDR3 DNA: TGTGCCTGGAGTCGGGAGGGTCTTTACGAGCAGTACTTC. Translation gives CAWSREGLYEQYF. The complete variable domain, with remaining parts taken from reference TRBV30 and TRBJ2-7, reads SQTIHQWPATLVQPVGSPLSLECTVEGTSNPNLYWYRQAAGRGLQLLFYSVGIGQISSEVPQNLSASRPQDRQFILSSKKLLLSDSGFYLCAWSREGLYEQYFGPGTRLTVT.